Sequencing of this T cell receptor beta chain was carried out in a study of blood T cell repertoires in COVID-19. Across the whole study: Sources were T cells, B-cell-depleted T cells, or PBMCs; the material itself was cDNA or gDNA.

Some clones are missing from TCRdb's copy, which holds only in-frame ones; the method was immunoSEQ multiplex PCR. In the table there are 250,000 to 350,000 clones, 89% of which are singletons. The CDR3 totals 13 residues. V was cut by 4 bases and J by 7 bases, with 10 bases left in between. The germline CDR1 and CDR2 sequences are MNHNY and SVGAGI (reference sequence). This sequence was found in a woman aged 55-70 years with acute or convalescent COVID-19. This sequence joins TRBV6-6 and TRBJ1-4; no clear D. The specimen was peripheral blood. This CDR3 reads CASSSEIGEKLFF. CDR3 coding DNA: TGTGCCAGCAGTTCTGAAATCGGTGAAAAACTGTTTTTT.